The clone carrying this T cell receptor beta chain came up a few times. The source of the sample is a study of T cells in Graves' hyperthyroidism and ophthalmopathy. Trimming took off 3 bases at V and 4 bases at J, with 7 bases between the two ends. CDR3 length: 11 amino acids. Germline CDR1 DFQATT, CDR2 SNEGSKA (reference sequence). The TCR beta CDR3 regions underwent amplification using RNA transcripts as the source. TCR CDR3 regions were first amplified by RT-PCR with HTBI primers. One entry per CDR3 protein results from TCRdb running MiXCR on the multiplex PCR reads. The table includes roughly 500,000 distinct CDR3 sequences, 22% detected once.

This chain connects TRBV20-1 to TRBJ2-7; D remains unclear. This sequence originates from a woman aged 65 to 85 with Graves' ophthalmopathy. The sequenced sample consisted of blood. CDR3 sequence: CSARTAYEQYF. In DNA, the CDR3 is TGCAGTGCTAGGACGGCGTACGAGCAGTACTTC.